This record covers a single T cell receptor (beta chain). What it recognizes is unknown. Some clones are missing from TCRdb's copy, which holds only in-frame ones; the method was immunoSEQ multiplex PCR. This table holds around 140,000 clones, 75% to 95% found once. CDR1 is SGHRS and CDR2 is YFSETQ in the germline V gene. V shed 0 bases, J shed 9 bases, and the junction held 6 bases outside the gene matches. The CDR3 spans 15 residues. The data derive from a study of T cell responses to AZD1222 COVID-19 vaccine. Whole-study findings and limits: The study sampled repertoires only after the peak T cell response.

The origin of this receptor is an adult in good health. The source was peripheral blood, collected on day 0 of AZD1222 vaccination. The chain couples TRBV5-1 to TRBJ2-1, with 10 positions matching TRBD1. The CDR3: CASSLGQGAFSEQFF. The DNA of the CDR3 is TGCGCCAGCAGCTTGGGACAGGGGGCGTTTAGTGAGCAGTTCTTC.